This TCR beta chain was identified in a study of T cells in Graves' hyperthyroidism and ophthalmopathy. Study-wide results and limits: Ophthalmopathy was distinguished from stable hyperthyroidism by 13 V-J signatures.

A remark on this clonotype: The antigen is undetermined.

From germline, CDR1 is SQVTM and CDR2 ANQGSEA. The ends were cut back, 7 bases at V and 4 bases at J, with 13 bases in the middle. The CDR3 length is 12 residues. The TCR beta CDR3 regions underwent amplification using RNA transcripts as the source. With the HTBI primer set, the TCR CDR3 went through a first round of RT-PCR. TCRdb called the multiplex PCR reads again in MiXCR, with one record for every CDR3 protein. The sample contains around 340,000 distinct CDR3 sequences, 11% to 15% of which appear only once. With a duration under 2 months, the hyperthyroidism was newly diagnosed in patients aged 18 to 65.

V and J are TRBV29-1 and TRBJ1-2, with TRBD1 as a possible D gene (6 bases). Sample: blood. This sequence was found in a woman in her thirties with Graves' hyperthyroidism. The CDR3 sequence is CSGNTGPYGYTF. CDR3 nucleotide sequence: TGCAGCGGAAACACAGGGCCCTATGGCTACACCTTC.